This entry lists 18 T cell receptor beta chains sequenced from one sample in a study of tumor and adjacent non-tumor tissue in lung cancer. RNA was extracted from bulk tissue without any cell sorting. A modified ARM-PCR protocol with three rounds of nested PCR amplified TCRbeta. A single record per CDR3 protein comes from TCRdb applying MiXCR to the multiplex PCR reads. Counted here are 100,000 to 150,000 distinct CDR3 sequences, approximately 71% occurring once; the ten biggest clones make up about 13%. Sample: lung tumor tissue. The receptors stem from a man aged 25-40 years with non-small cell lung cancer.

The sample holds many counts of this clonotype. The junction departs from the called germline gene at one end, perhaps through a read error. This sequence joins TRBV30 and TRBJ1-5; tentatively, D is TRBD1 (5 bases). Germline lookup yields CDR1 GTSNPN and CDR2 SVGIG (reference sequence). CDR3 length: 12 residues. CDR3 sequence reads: CASGGVNQPQHF. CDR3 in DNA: TGCGCATCGGGAGGGGTCAATCAGCCCCAGCATTTT.

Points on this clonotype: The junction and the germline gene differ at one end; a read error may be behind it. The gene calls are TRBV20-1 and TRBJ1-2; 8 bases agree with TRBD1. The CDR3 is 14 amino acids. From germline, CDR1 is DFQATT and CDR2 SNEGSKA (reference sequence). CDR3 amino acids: CGARVRDRGNGYIF. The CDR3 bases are TGCGGTGCTAGAGTCCGCGACAGGGGTAATGGCTACATCTTC.

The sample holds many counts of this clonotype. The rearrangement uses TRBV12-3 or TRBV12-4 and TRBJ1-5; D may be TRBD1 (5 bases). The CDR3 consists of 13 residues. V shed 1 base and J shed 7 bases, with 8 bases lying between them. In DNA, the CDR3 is TGTGCCAGCAGTTTAGACGGGACCCAGCCCCAGCATTTT. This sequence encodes CASSLDGTQPQHF.

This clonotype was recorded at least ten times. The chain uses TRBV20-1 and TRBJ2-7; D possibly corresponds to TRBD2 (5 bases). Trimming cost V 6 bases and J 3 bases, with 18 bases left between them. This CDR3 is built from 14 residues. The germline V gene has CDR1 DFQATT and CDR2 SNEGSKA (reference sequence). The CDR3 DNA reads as TGCAGTGCCACAACGGGAACTTTGGGCTACGAGCAGTACTTC. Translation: CSATTGTLGYEQYF.

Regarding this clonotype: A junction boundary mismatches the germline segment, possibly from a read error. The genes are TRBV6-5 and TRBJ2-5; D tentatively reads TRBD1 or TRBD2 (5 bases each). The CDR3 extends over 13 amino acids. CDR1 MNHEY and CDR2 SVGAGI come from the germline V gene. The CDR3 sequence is CTSSRWGSETQYF. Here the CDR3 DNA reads TGTACCAGTAGTCGTTGGGGGTCGGAGACCCAGTACTTC.

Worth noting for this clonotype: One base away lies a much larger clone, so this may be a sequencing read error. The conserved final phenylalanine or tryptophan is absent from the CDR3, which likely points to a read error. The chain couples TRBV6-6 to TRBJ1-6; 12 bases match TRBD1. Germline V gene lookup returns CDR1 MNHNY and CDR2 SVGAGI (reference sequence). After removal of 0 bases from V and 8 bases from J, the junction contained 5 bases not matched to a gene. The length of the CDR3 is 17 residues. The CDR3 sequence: CASSYSRDRGHDSPLHS. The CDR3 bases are TGTGCCAGCAGTTACTCCCGGGACAGGGGGCACGATTCACCCCTCCACTCT.

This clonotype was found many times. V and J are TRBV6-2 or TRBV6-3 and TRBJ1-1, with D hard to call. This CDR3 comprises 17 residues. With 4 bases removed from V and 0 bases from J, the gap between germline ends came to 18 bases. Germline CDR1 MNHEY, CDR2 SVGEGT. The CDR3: CASSSMRTGRLNTEAFF. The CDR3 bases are TGTGCCAGCAGTTCTATGAGGACCGGACGGTTGAACACTGAAGCTTTCTTT.

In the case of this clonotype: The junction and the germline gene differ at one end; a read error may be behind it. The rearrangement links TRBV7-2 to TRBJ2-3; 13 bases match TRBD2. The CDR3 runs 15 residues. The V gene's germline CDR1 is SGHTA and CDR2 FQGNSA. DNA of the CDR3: TGTGCCAGCAGGGGGACTAGCGGGGCCACAGATACGCAGTACTTT. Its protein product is CASRGTSGATDTQYF.

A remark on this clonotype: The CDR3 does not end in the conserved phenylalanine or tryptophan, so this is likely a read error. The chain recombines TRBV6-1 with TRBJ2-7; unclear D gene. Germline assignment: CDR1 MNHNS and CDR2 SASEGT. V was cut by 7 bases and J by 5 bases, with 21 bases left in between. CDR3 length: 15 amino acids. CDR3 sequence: CASTPYGEIADEQYI. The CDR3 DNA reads TGTGCCAGCACTCCGTATGGAGAGATCGCGGACGAGCAGTACATC.

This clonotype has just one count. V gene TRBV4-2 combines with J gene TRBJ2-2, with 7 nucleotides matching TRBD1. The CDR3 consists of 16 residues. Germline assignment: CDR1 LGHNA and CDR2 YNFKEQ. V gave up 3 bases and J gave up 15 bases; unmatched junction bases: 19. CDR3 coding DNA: TGTGCCAGCAGCCAGGCCGGGACAGCGATCACCGGGAAGTTGTTTTTT. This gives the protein CASSQAGTAITGKLFF.

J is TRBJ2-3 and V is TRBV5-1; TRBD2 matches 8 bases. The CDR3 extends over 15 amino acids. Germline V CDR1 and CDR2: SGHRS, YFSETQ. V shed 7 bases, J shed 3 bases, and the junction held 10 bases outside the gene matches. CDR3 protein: CASRLAGVFTDTQYF. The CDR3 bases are TGCGCCAGCCGGCTAGCGGGTGTCTTTACAGATACGCAGTATTTT. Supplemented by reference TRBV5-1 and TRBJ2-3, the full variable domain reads KAGVTQTPRYLIKTRGQQVTLSCSPISGHRSVSWYQQTPGQGLQFLFEYFSETQRNKGNFPGRFSGRQFSNSRSEMNVSTLELGDSALYLCASRLAGVFTDTQYFGPGTRLTVL.

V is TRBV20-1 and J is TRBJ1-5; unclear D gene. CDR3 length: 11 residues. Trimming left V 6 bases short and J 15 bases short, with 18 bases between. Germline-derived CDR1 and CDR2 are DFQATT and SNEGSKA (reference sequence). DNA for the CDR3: TGCAGTGCGACAACATGCGGCCAATGGCATTTT. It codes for CSATTCGQWHF.

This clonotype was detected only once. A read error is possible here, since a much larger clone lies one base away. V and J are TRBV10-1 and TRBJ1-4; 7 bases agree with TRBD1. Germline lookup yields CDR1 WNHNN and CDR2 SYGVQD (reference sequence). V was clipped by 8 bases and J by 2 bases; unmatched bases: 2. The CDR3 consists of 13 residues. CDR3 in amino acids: CASQGQTNEKLFF. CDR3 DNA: TGCGCCAGCCAGGGACAGACTAATGAAAAACTGTTTTTT.

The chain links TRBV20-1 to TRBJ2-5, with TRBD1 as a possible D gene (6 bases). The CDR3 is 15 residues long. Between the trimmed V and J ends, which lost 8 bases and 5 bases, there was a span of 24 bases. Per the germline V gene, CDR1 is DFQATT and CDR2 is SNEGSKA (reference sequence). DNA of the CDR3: TGCAGTACTCAAGAGGACAGCAGGTTGCAGGAGACCCAGTACTTC. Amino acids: CSTQEDSRLQETQYF.

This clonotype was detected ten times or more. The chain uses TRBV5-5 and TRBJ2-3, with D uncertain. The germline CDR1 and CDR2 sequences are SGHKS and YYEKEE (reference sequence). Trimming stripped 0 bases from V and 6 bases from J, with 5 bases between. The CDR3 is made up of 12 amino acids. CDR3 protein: CASSLVLDTQYF. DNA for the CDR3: TGTGCCAGCAGCTTGGTGTTGGATACGCAGTATTTT.

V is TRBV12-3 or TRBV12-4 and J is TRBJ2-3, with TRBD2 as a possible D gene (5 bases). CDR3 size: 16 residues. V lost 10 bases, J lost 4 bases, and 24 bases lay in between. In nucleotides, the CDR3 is TGTGCCATTAGATTGTGGCAAGCGGAAGCTTCAGATACGCAGTATTTT. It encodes CAIRLWQAEASDTQYF.

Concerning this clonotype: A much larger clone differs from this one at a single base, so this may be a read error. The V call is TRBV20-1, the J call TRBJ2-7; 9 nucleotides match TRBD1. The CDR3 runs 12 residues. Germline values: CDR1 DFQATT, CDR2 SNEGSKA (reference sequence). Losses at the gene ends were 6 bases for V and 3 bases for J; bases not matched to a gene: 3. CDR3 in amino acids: CSAPTGGYEQYF. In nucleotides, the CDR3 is TGCAGTGCCCCGACAGGGGGCTACGAGCAGTACTTC.

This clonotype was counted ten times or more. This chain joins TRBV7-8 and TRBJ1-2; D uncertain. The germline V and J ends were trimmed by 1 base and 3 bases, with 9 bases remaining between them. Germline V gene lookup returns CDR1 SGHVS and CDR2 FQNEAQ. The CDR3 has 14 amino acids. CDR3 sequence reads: CASSLDAEDYGYTF. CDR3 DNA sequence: TGTGCCAGCAGCTTAGACGCAGAGGACTATGGCTACACCTTC.